This T cell receptor beta chain was documented in a study of blood T cell repertoires in COVID-19. The study drew participants aged about 18 to 95 years from some 25 US areas. Trimming took 1 base from V and 0 from J, leaving 11 bases between them. CDR1 is SGHRS and CDR2 is YFSETQ in the germline V gene. CDR3 size: 17 residues. Generated by immunoSEQ multiplex PCR, the TCRdb table keeps only in-frame clones and is missing some. This sample has 200,000 or so clones, with 75% to 90% found just once. The material sequenced was PBMCs or T cells enriched from blood (not recorded which). The TCR originated in a middle-aged woman with acute COVID-19. V usage is TRBV5-1 and J usage is TRBJ1-6; possible D gene TRBD1, 5 bases. The CDR3 DNA is TGCGCCAGCAGCTTGTCCGACAGTCGCTCCTATAATTCACCCCTCCACTTT. Encoded protein: CASSLSDSRSYNSPLHF.